These T cell receptor beta chains were read from a single sample in a study of T cell repertoires in cytomegalovirus infection. TCRdb independently ran MiXCR on the reads; one entry per CDR3 protein. The sample comprises some 600,000 distinct CDR3 sequences, roughly 24% of which are singletons, and under 8.5% rests with the top ten. Material for sequencing was CD8+ T cells from PBMCs. The receptor set was obtained from a human donor in good health (CMV status not recorded). Some clones in this sample may be carry-over from other donors' samples. Both conserved end residues are part of each CDR3. Fields, in order: clone size, J gene, CDR3 length, D gene, V gene, CDR3 DNA, CDR3 protein. D genes are given only for firm matches. Clone sizes are given selectively: once, few, many, or a class where the clone is expanded.

size: few; J: TRBJ2-2; length: 15; D: TRBD2; V: TRBV7-9; DNA: TGTGCCAGCGTCTCCTTAGCGGGGGGCACCGGGGAGCTGTTTTTT; CDR3: CASVSLAGGTGELFF
size: few; J: TRBJ2-5; length: 16; D: TRBD2; V: TRBV12-3/TRBV12-4; DNA: TGTGCCAGCAGTGGTTCTAGCGGGGGGCCTTACGAGACCCAGTACTTC; CDR3: CASSGSSGGPYETQYF
size: many; J: TRBJ2-3; length: 14; D: -; V: TRBV28; DNA: TGTGCCACCGGAGAGGGGCGAGGAACAGATACGCAGTATTTT; CDR3: CATGEGRGTDTQYF
size: -; J: TRBJ2-1; length: 17; D: -; V: TRBV7-3; DNA: TGTGCCAGCAGCTCCTCGGTGGGGTATAAACTATACAATGAGCAGTTCTTC; CDR3: CASSSSVGYKLYNEQFF
size: -; J: TRBJ2-2; length: 16; D: -; V: TRBV7-4; DNA: TGTGCCAGCAGCCCTCTTGAGCGACGGGACACCGGGGAGCTGTTTTTT; CDR3: CASSPLERRDTGELFF
size: many; J: TRBJ2-2; length: 13; D: -; V: TRBV20-1; DNA: TGCAGTGCTACCCCAGGGAACACCGGGGAGCTGTTTTTT; CDR3: CSATPGNTGELFF
size: many; J: TRBJ1-1; length: 16; D: -; V: TRBV5-8; DNA: TGTGCCAGCAGCCCGGTGGGGGGCCCAGAGAACACTGAAGCTTTCTTT; CDR3: CASSPVGGPENTEAFF
size: many; J: TRBJ2-3; length: 13; D: -; V: TRBV7-8; DNA: TGTGCCAGCCTGGGGTCCGCCATAGATACGCAGTATTTT; CDR3: CASLGSAIDTQYF
size: many; J: TRBJ2-5; length: 14; D: -; V: TRBV7-2; DNA: TGTGCCAGCAGCTTGCAGAAGTACCAAGAGACCCAGTACTTC; CDR3: CASSLQKYQETQYF
size: -; J: TRBJ1-4; length: 18; D: TRBD1; V: TRBV4-2; DNA: TGTGCCAGCAGCCAAGGTCCCGGGACAGGGGGCCGGGGGGAAAAACTGTTTTTT; CDR3: CASSQGPGTGGRGEKLFF
size: few; J: TRBJ2-5; length: 18; D: -; V: TRBV24-1; DNA: TGTGCCACCAGTGATTTAAGGCATACGGGACGGCTCAAAGAGACCCAGTACTTC; CDR3: CATSDLRHTGRLKETQYF
size: -; J: TRBJ2-3; length: 15; D: -; V: TRBV6-5; DNA: TGTGCCAGCAGTTACTCCGCGGGGGCCACAGATACGCAGTATTTT; CDR3: CASSYSAGATDTQYF
size: few; J: TRBJ2-2; length: 18; D: -; V: TRBV27; DNA: TGTGCCAGCAGTTCCCTCGGGGAGAGGCTTGCGAACACCGGGGAGCTGTTTTTT; CDR3: CASSSLGERLANTGELFF
size: few; J: TRBJ2-3; length: 16; D: -; V: TRBV6-6; DNA: TGTGCCAGCACCCAGATGGGCGGGGAGGATAAGGATACGCAGTATTTT; CDR3: CASTQMGGEDKDTQYF
size: -; J: TRBJ2-7; length: 13; D: -; V: TRBV6-5; DNA: TGTGCCAGTGGGGTAGGGGACACCTACGAGCAGTACTTC; CDR3: CASGVGDTYEQYF
size: -; J: TRBJ2-3; length: 16; D: TRBD2; V: TRBV7-9; DNA: TGTGCCAGCAGCTTATCCGGCGGGGGACTCACAGATACGCAGTATTTT; CDR3: CASSLSGGGLTDTQYF
size: -; J: TRBJ2-1; length: 15; D: -; V: TRBV5-1; DNA: TGCGCCAGCAGCTTGGCCAGACAGCTGATAAATGAGCAGTTCTTC; CDR3: CASSLARQLINEQFF
size: -; J: TRBJ1-4; length: 15; D: -; V: TRBV6-6; DNA: TGTGCCAGCAGTCGATGGGACTGGAGGGATGAAAAACTGTTTTTT; CDR3: CASSRWDWRDEKLFF
size: few; J: TRBJ2-5; length: 16; D: TRBD1; V: TRBV28; DNA: TGTGCCAGCAGTCGTCTACCGGGACAGGGGATACAGACCCAGTACTTC; CDR3: CASSRLPGQGIQTQYF
size: once; J: TRBJ2-3; length: 19; D: TRBD2; V: TRBV7-9; DNA: TGTGCCAGCACGGGTGCCGGGACTAGCGGGAAACGGAGCACAGATACGCAGTATTTT; CDR3: CASTGAGTSGKRSTDTQYF
size: -; J: TRBJ2-4; length: 17; D: -; V: TRBV4-1; DNA: TGCGCCAGCAGCGAAGACTTGGGGACAACCGCCAAAAACATTCAGTACTTC; CDR3: CASSEDLGTTAKNIQYF
size: -; J: TRBJ2-1; length: 18; D: -; V: TRBV7-9; DNA: TGTGCCAGCAGCTTCCAGCTCGGGGCAGGGAGCTCCTACAATGAGCAGTTCTTC; CDR3: CASSFQLGAGSSYNEQFF
size: few; J: TRBJ2-7; length: 11; D: -; V: TRBV12-3/TRBV12-4; DNA: TGTGCCAGCAGTTTTGGGGAAGAGCAGTACTTC; CDR3: CASSFGEEQYF
size: -; J: TRBJ1-2; length: 16; D: TRBD1; V: TRBV6-6; DNA: TGTGCCAGCAGTTACCCGAGGACAGGGAAGTCAGATGGCTACATCTTC; CDR3: CASSYPRTGKSDGYIF
size: -; J: TRBJ2-5; length: 13; D: -; V: TRBV29-1; DNA: TGCAGCGTTGAGACGACACATCAAGAGACCCAGTACTTC; CDR3: CSVETTHQETQYF
size: -; J: TRBJ2-1; length: 15; D: -; V: TRBV19; DNA: TGTGCCAGTAGTATAGCGTCCGGCCCCTACAATGAGCAGTTCTTC; CDR3: CASSIASGPYNEQFF
size: many; J: TRBJ2-2; length: 14; D: -; V: TRBV7-9; DNA: TGTGCCAGCGGATCCTCCGGGGGCACCGGGGAGCTGTTTTTT; CDR3: CASGSSGGTGELFF
size: -; J: TRBJ1-2; length: 14; D: TRBD1; V: TRBV29-1; DNA: TGCAGCGTTGGGGGGGACAGGGGCGCGCTTGGCTACACCTTC; CDR3: CSVGGDRGALGYTF
size: few; J: TRBJ2-2; length: 14; D: -; V: TRBV6-6; DNA: TGTGCCAGCAGTTACTCCTCAGGGGCCGGGGAGCTGTTTTTT; CDR3: CASSYSSGAGELFF
size: few; J: TRBJ1-1; length: 13; D: -; V: TRBV12-3/TRBV12-4; DNA: TGTGCCAGCAGTTTAAGGGGAAGGCCTGAAGCTTTCTTT; CDR3: CASSLRGRPEAFF